This T cell receptor beta chain is drawn from a study of siplizumab effects on memory and regulatory T cells. Notes on the study in general: Few alloreactive clones mapped to unstimulated subsets. Significantly reduced by siplizumab was the cumulative frequency of alloreactive sequences, namely those traceable to unstimulated CD4+ memory cells.

The method was immunoSEQ multiplex PCR; TCRdb's version includes in-frame clones alone and lacks a portion of them. Here the sample spans 80,000 to 130,000 clones, 85% to 95% being singletons. This clone came up once. Its specificity is not known. Sequencing was carried out using Tregs sorted from blood. This clonotype was obtained from a human donor in good health.

CDR3 residues: CAWSRHDLRNEQFF. CDR3 in DNA: TGTGCCTGGAGCCGACACGATCTTCGCAATGAGCAGTTCTTC. This chain uses TRBV30 with TRBJ2-1; D is undetermined. The V end was cut by 3 bases, the J end by 6 bases, with 15 bases between. The CDR3 covers 14 residues. Germline loops: CDR1 GTSNPN, CDR2 SVGIG (reference sequence).